This passage covers 9 T cell receptor beta chains from one sample sequenced in a study of shared clonotypes between healthy human individuals. Profiling relied on immunoSEQ multiplex PCR, and the TCRdb table lists in-frame clones only, not all of them. The sample holds 560,000 or so clones, about 95% seen once. Terminally differentiated effector memory CD45RA+ cells were left out of the naive CD8 fraction, which was CD45RO-negative and positively selected for CCR7. The source material was naive CD8+ T cells sorted from blood. The receptor set was obtained from a young woman in good health.

Concerning this clone: The germline gene is not matched at one end of the junction; a read error may be the cause. The J gene is TRBJ2-7, the V gene TRBV4-2, with 8 positions matching TRBD1. The CDR3 is 16 residues long. Germline CDR1 LGHNA, CDR2 YNFKEQ. CDR3 nucleotide sequence: TGTGCCAGCAGCCAAGATCTAACGGGGACGGCAGGGGGCCTTGAATTC. Amino acid sequence: CASSQDLTGTAGGLEF.

The rearrangement joins TRBV28 to TRBJ2-7, with 9 bases lining up with TRBD2. The length of the CDR3 is 13 residues. Germline CDR1 reads MDHEN; CDR2 reads SYDVKM. The J segment lost 1 base and the V segment lost 7 bases, leaving 2 bases of the junction unmatched. CDR3 bases: TGTGCCAGCATTAGCGGGGGTTCCTACGAGCAGTACTTC. The encoded protein is CASISGGSYEQYF.

CDR3 nucleotides: TGCAGCGTTGTACTGGGACCCTCCTTATACGAGCAGTACTTC. This sequence encodes CSVVLGPSLYEQYF. The V and J genes are TRBV29-1 and TRBJ2-5; TRBD1 or TRBD2 may be the D gene (5 bases each). The J call is doubtful: the DNA matches TRBJ2-7 better. This CDR3 comprises 14 residues. Germline CDR1 reads SQVTM; CDR2 reads ANQGSEA.

V usage is TRBV25-1 and J usage is TRBJ2-6, with a weak D call TRBD2 (7 bases). The CDR3 contains 17 residues. V lost 7 bases and J lost 0, with 16 bases in between. The germline V gene encodes CDR1 MGHDK and CDR2 SYGVNS. CDR3 loop: CASMGWRGPSGANVLTF. The CDR3 DNA reads TGTGCCAGCATGGGCTGGCGGGGGCCCTCTGGGGCCAACGTCCTGACTTTC.

The count of this clone is one. This sample includes further DNA sequences coding for the same CDR3. V gene TRBV5-1 combines with J gene TRBJ2-1, with D perhaps TRBD1 (5 bases). This CDR3 comprises 12 residues. Germline V gene sequence: CDR1 SGHRS, CDR2 YFSETQ. Trimming cost V 0 bases and J 8 bases, with 6 bases left between them. The CDR3 protein is CASSLGGDEQFF. CDR3 bases: TGCGCCAGCAGCTTGGGGGGCGATGAGCAGTTCTTC.

This chain links TRBV5-1 with TRBJ1-2; 8 bases fit TRBD1. CDR1 and CDR2 from the germline V gene are SGHRS and YFSETQ. The CDR3 contains 17 residues. V trimming: 2 bases; J trimming: 0 bases; junction bases outside the gene matches: 9. CDR3 coding DNA: TGCGCCAGCAGCTTCGCGGGGACAGGACAGACTAACTATGGCTACACCTTC. Protein sequence: CASSFAGTGQTNYGYTF.

This sequence joins TRBV6-5 and TRBJ2-5; D unclear. V was clipped by 2 bases and J by 1 base, with 14 bases between them. The CDR3 contains 16 residues. Germline CDR1 MNHEY, CDR2 SVGAGI. For the CDR3, the DNA is TGTGCCAGCAGTTACACTGATGGAGACACCCAAGAGACCCAGTACTTC. As protein: CASSYTDGDTQETQYF.

DNA for the CDR3: TGCGCCAGCAGTGACGGACTAGCGGCCGAGCAGTACTTC. This codes for CASSDGLAAEQYF. This chain joins TRBV10-2 and TRBJ2-7, with 10 bases that match TRBD2. Germline loops: CDR1 WSHSY, CDR2 SAAADI. The CDR3 sequence is 13 residues long. The J segment lost 6 bases and the V segment lost 3 bases, leaving 2 bases of the junction unmatched.

This chain links TRBV6-1 with TRBJ2-1, with 9 bases aligning to TRBD1. The CDR3 totals 15 residues. The junction had 10 bases not matched to a gene; V was cut back by 4 bases and J by 9 bases. Germline loops: CDR1 MNHNS, CDR2 SASEGT. The CDR3 region is CASSGGTGMYAEQFF. The CDR3 DNA is TGTGCCAGCAGTGGAGGGACAGGGATGTACGCTGAGCAGTTCTTC.